This T cell receptor beta chain was sequenced during a study of blood T cell repertoires in COVID-19. Background on the study: The origin of the acute and convalescent COVID-19 samples was the United States, Italy and Spain. The cDNA or gDNA used as material had been derived from T cells, B-cell-depleted T cells, or PBMCs.

With 1 base clipped from V and 3 bases from J, the junction kept 9 bases outside the gene matches. Looked up from germline, CDR1 is KGHSH and CDR2 is LQKENI. The CDR3 totals 16 residues. In the original workflow: Amplified reference gene primers provided the basis for estimating nucleated cell counts. Libraries were prepared by immunoSEQ multiplex PCR; TCRdb keeps only in-frame clonotypes and omits some of them. V and J calls and clone size follow that table, whereas D and trimming were derived from the DNA. This table has 260,000 or so clones, approximately 88% appearing once. This sequence was found in a human donor in a cohort sampled during active COVID-19. The rearrangement uses TRBV18 and TRBJ2-7, with 7 bases identical to TRBD2. Sequenced material: peripheral blood. This chain's CDR3 is CASSPLMGEGLYEQYF. CDR3 nucleotides: TGTGCCAGCTCACCACTGATGGGGGAGGGCCTCTACGAGCAGTACTTC.